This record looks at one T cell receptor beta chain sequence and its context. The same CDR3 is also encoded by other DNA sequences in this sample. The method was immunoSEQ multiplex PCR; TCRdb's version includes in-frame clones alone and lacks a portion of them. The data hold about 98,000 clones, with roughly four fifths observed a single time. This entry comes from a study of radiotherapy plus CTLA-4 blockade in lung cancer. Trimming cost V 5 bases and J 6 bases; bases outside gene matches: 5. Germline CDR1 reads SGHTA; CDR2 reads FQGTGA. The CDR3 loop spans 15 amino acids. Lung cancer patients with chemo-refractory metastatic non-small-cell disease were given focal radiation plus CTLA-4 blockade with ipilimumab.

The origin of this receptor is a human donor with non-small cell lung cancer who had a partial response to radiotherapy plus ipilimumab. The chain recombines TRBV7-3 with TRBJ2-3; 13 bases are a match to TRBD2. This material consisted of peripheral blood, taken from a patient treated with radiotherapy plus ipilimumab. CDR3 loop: CASSTGLAGVDTQYF. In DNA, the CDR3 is TGTGCCAGCAGCACCGGACTAGCGGGAGTGGATACGCAGTATTTT.